This TCR beta chain was recovered during a study of blood T cell repertoires in COVID-19. At the level of the study: Samples of COVID-19 (acute and convalescent) were obtained from the United States, Italy and Spain. PBMCs, B-cell-depleted T cells, or T cells were the source of the cDNA or gDNA that made up the material.

Germline values: CDR1 GTSNPN, CDR2 SVGIG (reference sequence). The CDR3 is made up of 12 amino acids. Trimming left V 5 bases short and J 1 base short, with 8 bases between. Authors' analysis steps: Reference gene primer amplification gave nucleated cell count estimates. Repertoires were generated with immunoSEQ multiplex PCR, while TCRdb's copy carries only in-frame clones and drops some. For V, J and clone size, that table is used; D and trimming come from the DNA. This sample has tens of thousands of clones, with 86% found just once. The sequence was collected from a man aged 45 to 65 with active or convalescent COVID-19. V is TRBV30 and J is TRBJ2-5; D might be TRBD1 (6 bases). Sequencing was performed on peripheral blood. CDR3: CAWEQGQETQYF. CDR3 in DNA: TGTGCCTGGGAACAGGGCCAAGAGACCCAGTACTTC.